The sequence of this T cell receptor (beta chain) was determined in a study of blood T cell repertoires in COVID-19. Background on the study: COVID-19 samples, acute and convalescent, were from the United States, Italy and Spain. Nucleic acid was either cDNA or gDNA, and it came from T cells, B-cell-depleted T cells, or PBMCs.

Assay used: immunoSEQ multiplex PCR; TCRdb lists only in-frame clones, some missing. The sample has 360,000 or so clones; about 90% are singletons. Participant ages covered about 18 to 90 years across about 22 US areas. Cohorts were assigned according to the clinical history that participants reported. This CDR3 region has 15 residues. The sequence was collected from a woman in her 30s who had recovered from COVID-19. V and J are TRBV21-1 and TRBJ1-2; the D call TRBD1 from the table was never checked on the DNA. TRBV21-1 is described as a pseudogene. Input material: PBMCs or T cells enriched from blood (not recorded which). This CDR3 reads CASSRVDRGIYGYTF. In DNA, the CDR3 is TGTGCCAGCAGCCGGGTGGACAGGGGAATTTATGGCTACACCTTC.